This T cell receptor beta chain was documented in a study of CD8 T cells in Susac syndrome. The germline gives CDR1 SGHTA, CDR2 FQGNSA. CDR3 length: 14 amino acids. V was clipped by 1 base and J by 3 bases, with 10 bases between them. The authors carried out high-throughput sequencing of TCR beta. They applied it to CD8+ and CD4+ T cells obtained from blood. With random hexamers, about 0.45 to 1 ug RNA was reverse transcribed. TCR beta CDR3 was amplified by immunoSEQ covering 54 Vbeta and 13 Jbeta. MiXCR, applied by TCRdb to the immunoSEQ multiplex PCR reads, yields one record per CDR3 protein. The table has fewer than 200,000 distinct CDR3 sequences, about 95% seen once; the top ten hold 0.085% to 0.13%.

Sample: CD4+ T cells from PBMCs. This clonotype originated in a human donor in good health. The chain links TRBV7-2 to TRBJ2-7; D gene uncertain. CDR3 nucleotides: TGTGCCAGCAGCTTAGTTGCCGCAGACTACGAGCAGTACTTC. It is translated as CASSLVAADYEQYF.